This entry lists 31 T cell receptor beta chains sequenced from one sample in a study of cytomegalovirus exposure and HLA in healthy donors. TCRdb's copy holds only in-frame clones and misses some; the assay was immunoSEQ multiplex PCR. Seen here are fewer than 250,000 clones, 87% observed once, and the top ten hold about 2%. The specimen sequenced was PBMCs. The receptors were sampled from a woman aged 18-29 years in good health and CMV-seropositive.

This clone was seen a handful of times. The chain joins TRBV2 to TRBJ1-2; 10 bases fit TRBD1. Unmatched junction bases numbered 9, after V lost 4 bases and J lost 7 bases. Germline V gives CDR1 SNHLY, CDR2 FYNNEI. This CDR3 region has 15 residues. CDR3 coding DNA: TGTGCCAGCAGTGCCCGGGACAGGGGAGTTGGTGGCTACACCTTC. Encoded protein: CASSARDRGVGGYTF.

V gene TRBV27 combines with J gene TRBJ2-7; D might be TRBD2 (7 bases). The CDR3 is 14 residues long. Germline V gene lookup returns CDR1 MNHEY and CDR2 SMNVEV (reference sequence). Trimming removed 6 bases at V and 1 base at J, with 13 bases between. The CDR3 is CASSLRGASYEQYF. CDR3 nucleotides: TGTGCCAGCAGCCTTCGGGGGGCTTCCTACGAGCAGTACTTC.

The V call is TRBV6-1, the J call TRBJ1-5; 7 nucleotides match TRBD1. Trimming took 4 bases from V and 9 from J; bases not matched to a gene: 6. Germline loops: CDR1 MNHNS, CDR2 SASEGT. CDR3 size: 13 residues. The CDR3 DNA is TGTGCCAGCAGTGGGGCAGGGGGAAGGCCCCAGCATTTT. This sequence encodes CASSGAGGRPQHF.

The V gene is TRBV7-9, the J gene TRBJ2-1; no clear D gene. Germline loops: CDR1 SEHNR, CDR2 FQNEAQ (reference sequence). This CDR3 comprises 13 residues. Trimming shortened V by 6 bases and J by 6 bases, and 12 bases separated the two germline ends. CDR3 coding DNA: TGTGCCAGCAGTCCTACTACGATCAATGAGCAGTTCTTC. Residues: CASSPTTINEQFF.

The chain couples TRBV19 to TRBJ2-1; 7 bases map to TRBD2. The CDR3 covers 13 residues. Unmatched junction bases numbered 8, after V lost 7 bases and J lost 8 bases. Germline values: CDR1 LNHDA, CDR2 SQIVND (reference sequence). CDR3 DNA: TGTGCCAGTAACGTCGGACTAGAGGATGAGCAGTTCTTC. Its translation is CASNVGLEDEQFF.

V usage is TRBV10-1 and J usage is TRBJ1-1; no firm D call. This CDR3 has 16 amino acids. Germline assignment: CDR1 WNHNN and CDR2 SYGVQD (reference sequence). V was shortened by 3 bases and J by 4 bases, with 18 bases between the two germline ends. The CDR3 region is CASSDRIVNRGTEAFF. DNA of the CDR3: TGCGCCAGCAGTGACAGGATCGTGAACCGGGGCACTGAAGCTTTCTTT.

V and J are TRBV28 and TRBJ1-1; D not certain. This CDR3 spans 12 amino acids. Looked up from germline, CDR1 is MDHEN and CDR2 is SYDVKM. The V end lost 6 bases, the J end lost 1 base, and 6 bases lay between the germline ends. The chain's CDR3 is CASSPENTEAFF. The CDR3 DNA reads as TGTGCCAGCAGCCCAGAGAACACTGAAGCTTTCTTT.

The chain employs TRBV7-9 and TRBJ1-5; TRBD1 matches at 7 bases. Germline V gene sequence: CDR1 SEHNR, CDR2 FQNEAQ (reference sequence). The CDR3 sequence is 16 residues long. V was pared by 1 base and J by 1 base, with 4 bases of the junction left unmatched. Written as DNA, the CDR3 is TGTGCCAGCAGCTTAGGGAGGGGGCTAAGCAATCAGCCCCAGCATTTT. This translates into CASSLGRGLSNQPQHF.

This chain links TRBV27 with TRBJ2-7; TRBD2 is a possible D gene (6 bases). The CDR3 runs to 15 residues. The germline V gene has CDR1 MNHEY and CDR2 SMNVEV (reference sequence). The CDR3: CATWDSRVFMGEQYF. CDR3 nucleotides: TGTGCTACCTGGGACTCCCGGGTTTTCATGGGCGAGCAGTACTTC.

This chain links TRBV5-6 with TRBJ1-1; no firm D call. V lost 0 bases and J lost 3, with 12 bases in between. There are 15 residues in the CDR3. Germline CDR1 and CDR2: SGHDT and YYEEEE. For the CDR3, the DNA is TGTGCCAGCAGCTTGGCTAGTTTCAGTTACACTGAAGCTTTCTTT. This translates into CASSLASFSYTEAFF. The variable domain in full, with the rest retrieved from reference TRBV5-6 and TRBJ1-1, is DAGVTQSPTHLIKTRGQQVTLRCSPKSGHDTVSWYQQALGQGPQFIFQYYEEEERQRGNFPDRFSGHQFPNYSSELNVNALLLGDSALYLCASSLASFSYTEAFFGQGTRLTVV.

The chain couples TRBV9 to TRBJ1-3; 7 positions agree with TRBD1. The trim removed 4 bases at V and 2 bases at J, leaving 12 bases unmatched. This CDR3 is built from 17 residues. CDR1 is SGDLS and CDR2 is YYNGEE in the germline V gene. CDR3 loop: CASSTPRTGTPGNTIYF. The CDR3 DNA is TGTGCCAGCAGCACCCCACGGACAGGTACACCTGGAAACACCATATATTTT.

V is TRBV7-8 and J is TRBJ2-5; 10 bases agree with TRBD2. V shed 0 bases and J 4 bases; nucleotides not matched to a gene: 5. Germline-derived CDR1 and CDR2 are SGHVS and FQNEAQ. The CDR3 sequence is 16 residues long. The CDR3 DNA is TGTGCCAGCAGCTTAGCGCCTAGCGGGAGACGAGAGACCCAGTACTTC. The encoded protein is CASSLAPSGRRETQYF.

The chain uses TRBV5-6 and TRBJ2-1; perhaps TRBD2 as D (6 bases). CDR3 size: 15 residues. Trimming removed 2 bases at V and 0 bases at J, with 9 bases between. Per the germline V gene, CDR1 is SGHDT and CDR2 is YYEEEE. DNA of the CDR3: TGTGCCAGCAGCTTAGGACTAAGCTCCTACAATGAGCAGTTCTTC. It codes for CASSLGLSSYNEQFF.

This chain connects TRBV25-1 to TRBJ1-2; 8 nucleotides match TRBD1. The CDR3 loop spans 13 amino acids. Trimming at V came to 8 bases and at J to 1 base, leaving 3 bases not matched to a gene. Germline values: CDR1 MGHDK, CDR2 SYGVNS. CDR3 bases: TGTGCCAGCGAACAGGGGGGTAACTATGGCTACACCTTC. This sequence encodes CASEQGGNYGYTF.

CDR3 region: CASSYGGEEGTEAFF. The CDR3, as DNA: TGTGCCAGCAGCTATGGGGGGGAAGAGGGGACTGAAGCTTTCTTT. This chain uses TRBV6-6 with TRBJ1-1, with a weak D call TRBD1 (5 bases). The ends were cut back, 6 bases at V and 5 bases at J, with 19 bases in the middle. CDR3 size: 15 residues. Germline CDR1 is MNHNY and CDR2 is SVGAGI (reference sequence).

This chain connects TRBV28 to TRBJ2-2, with D maybe TRBD1 (5 bases). Trimming pared 8 bases from V and 7 bases from J, leaving 23 bases between. Germline V gene data show CDR1 as MDHEN and CDR2 as SYDVKM. The CDR3 consists of 16 residues. The CDR3 DNA sequence: TGTGCCAGCTTGCCCGCGGCCGGCCTTCAGGGCGGGGAGCTGTTTTTT. The encoded protein is CASLPAAGLQGGELFF.

This clone was counted once. The V and J genes are TRBV11-2 and TRBJ2-7; D is possibly TRBD1 (5 bases). The germline V gene encodes CDR1 SGHAT and CDR2 FQNNGV. There are 16 residues in the CDR3. V was trimmed by 1 base and J by 3 bases, leaving 16 bases between them. CDR3 region: CASSLGVGLINYEQYF. CDR3 sequence (DNA): TGTGCCAGCAGCTTAGGTGTGGGGCTGATTAACTACGAGCAGTACTTC. The whole variable domain, filled in from reference TRBV11-2 and TRBJ2-7, reads EAGVAQSPRYKIIEKRQSVAFWCNPISGHATLYWYQQILGQGPKLLIQFQNNGVVDDSQLPKDRFSAERLKGVDSTLKIQPAKLEDSAVYLCASSLGVGLINYEQYFGPGTRLTVT.

The CDR3 loop is CSATGYYSGNTIYF. The CDR3 region has the DNA TGCAGCGCTACAGGGTACTACTCTGGAAACACCATATATTTT. The chain has TRBV29-1 and TRBJ1-3; TRBD1 is a possible D gene (6 bases). With 7 bases removed from V and 0 bases from J, the gap between germline ends came to 13 bases. Per the germline V gene, CDR1 is SQVTM and CDR2 is ANQGSEA. The CDR3 length is 14 residues.

The chain couples TRBV9 to TRBJ2-7, with 8 positions matching TRBD1. Germline CDR1 SGDLS, CDR2 YYNGEE. The CDR3 sequence is 15 residues long. Trimming at V came to 0 bases and at J to 2 bases, leaving 4 bases not matched to a gene. The CDR3 DNA follows: TGTGCCAGCAGCGTAGCAGGGGGCTTCACCTACGAGCAGTACTTC. Encoded protein: CASSVAGGFTYEQYF. Complete variable domain (other parts from reference TRBV9 and TRBJ2-7): DSGVTQTPKHLITATGQRVTLRCSPRSGDLSVYWYQQSLDQGLQFLIQYYNGEERAKGNILERFSAQQFPDLHSELNLSSLELGDSALYFCASSVAGGFTYEQYFGPGTRLTVT.

This chain links TRBV28 with TRBJ2-7; D may be TRBD2 (6 bases). The CDR3 is 13 amino acids. V lost 7 bases to trimming and J lost 7 bases, with 17 bases between them. In germline, CDR1 is MDHEN, CDR2 SYDVKM. The DNA of the CDR3 is TGTGCCAGCATCCACGGGACGGCGGGGGAGCAGTACTTC. Translating it yields CASIHGTAGEQYF.

The chain joins TRBV6-5 to TRBJ1-2; D is unclear. Germline CDR1 is MNHEY and CDR2 is SVGAGI. Trimming left V 0 bases short and J 6 bases short, with 11 bases between. The CDR3 has 14 amino acids. The CDR3: CASSYSRTVDGYTF. The CDR3 region has the DNA TGTGCCAGCAGTTACTCCCGGACTGTAGATGGCTACACCTTC.

V gene TRBV5-1 combines with J gene TRBJ1-3, with D unresolved. The CDR3 extends over 14 amino acids. The V end was cut by 5 bases, the J end by 0 bases, with 9 bases between. Per germline, CDR1 SGHRS and CDR2 YFSETQ. The CDR3 is CASSKRDSGNTIYF. CDR3 sequence (DNA): TGCGCCAGCAGTAAACGGGACTCTGGAAACACCATATATTTT.

The chain has TRBV7-9 and TRBJ2-7; tentative D call: TRBD1 (5 bases). CDR1 and CDR2 (germline): SEHNR, FQNEAQ (reference sequence). The CDR3 totals 15 residues. The V gene lost 4 bases and the J gene lost 5 bases, with 18 bases spanning the gap. Here the CDR3 DNA reads TGTGCCAGCAGCTCCGAGCTTCAGGGTTTAGACGAGCAGTACTTC. This codes for CASSSELQGLDEQYF.

The genes are TRBV5-4 and TRBJ2-3, with unresolved D. V lost 4 bases and J 0 bases, leaving 9 bases between the germline ends. This CDR3 region has 14 residues. The germline V gene encodes CDR1 SGHNT and CDR2 YYREEE (reference sequence). Here the CDR3 reads CASSPGTSTDTQYF. CDR3 sequence (DNA): TGTGCCAGCAGCCCCGGTACGAGCACAGATACGCAGTATTTT.

This chain connects TRBV9 to TRBJ1-1, with D hard to call. Between the trimmed V and J ends, which lost 0 bases and 0 bases, there was a span of 9 bases. There are 15 residues in the CDR3. In germline, CDR1 is SGDLS, CDR2 YYNGEE. CDR3 sequence (DNA): TGTGCCAGCAGCGTAGCCCCCCTTTTGAACACTGAAGCTTTCTTT. As protein: CASSVAPLLNTEAFF.

This chain joins TRBV18 and TRBJ2-1, with D perhaps TRBD1 (6 bases). Trimming took off 1 base at V and 8 bases at J, with 15 bases between the two ends. The length of the CDR3 is 15 residues. Germline loops: CDR1 KGHSH, CDR2 LQKENI. CDR3: CASSPLSGGLDEQFF. The CDR3, as DNA: TGTGCCAGCTCACCACTTTCTGGGGGCTTAGATGAGCAGTTCTTC.

This chain uses TRBV9 with TRBJ2-2, with 9 nucleotides matching TRBD2. This CDR3 comprises 18 residues. The germline CDR1 and CDR2 sequences are SGDLS and YYNGEE. V lost 1 base to trimming and J lost 2 bases; unmatched junction nucleotides: 9. CDR3 sequence reads: CASSVRGGRAGNTGELFF. The CDR3 bases are TGTGCCAGCAGCGTAAGGGGCGGGAGGGCCGGTAACACCGGGGAGCTGTTTTTT. The full variable domain, completed using reference TRBV9 and TRBJ2-2, is DSGVTQTPKHLITATGQRVTLRCSPRSGDLSVYWYQQSLDQGLQFLIQYYNGEERAKGNILERFSAQQFPDLHSELNLSSLELGDSALYFCASSVRGGRAGNTGELFFGEGSRLTVL.

CDR3 amino acids: CSAQPAINEQFF. As DNA, the CDR3 is TGCAGCGCTCAACCCGCGATCAATGAGCAGTTCTTC. This sequence joins TRBV29-1 and TRBJ2-1; D gene ambiguous. This CDR3 has 12 residues. V was trimmed by 7 bases and J by 6 bases, leaving 13 bases between them. CDR1 is SQVTM and CDR2 is ANQGSEA in the germline V gene.

This clone turned up a few times. The chain employs TRBV11-2 and TRBJ2-3, with 9 bases lining up with TRBD1. This CDR3 contains 16 residues. V trimming: 6 bases; J trimming: 0 bases; junction bases outside the gene matches: 7. Germline CDR1 is SGHAT and CDR2 is FQNNGV. For the CDR3, the DNA is TGTGCCAGCAGATCACAGGGGGCAGATAGCACAGATACGCAGTATTTT. Translating gives CASRSQGADSTDTQYF. The whole variable domain, remainder taken from reference TRBV11-2 and TRBJ2-3, is EAGVAQSPRYKIIEKRQSVAFWCNPISGHATLYWYQQILGQGPKLLIQFQNNGVVDDSQLPKDRFSAERLKGVDSTLKIQPAKLEDSAVYLCASRSQGADSTDTQYFGPGTRLTVL.

This clone was counted once. The chain couples TRBV28 to TRBJ1-4; no clear D gene. The CDR3 is 15 residues long. V was trimmed by 4 bases and J by 8 bases, leaving 17 bases between them. Per germline, CDR1 MDHEN and CDR2 SYDVKM. This chain's CDR3 is CASSSHSSLNEKLFF. CDR3 in DNA: TGTGCCAGCAGTTCCCACAGCAGCTTGAACGAAAAACTGTTTTTT.

The chain combines TRBV10-1 with TRBJ1-5; D is possibly TRBD1 (6 bases). The CDR3 runs 11 residues. Deletions cut 6 bases from V and 15 bases from J, with 15 bases between. Germline CDR1 and CDR2: WNHNN and SYGVQD (reference sequence). This chain's CDR3 is CASRYRVGGHF. The CDR3 nucleotides read TGCGCCAGCAGGTACAGGGTTGGTGGGCATTTT.